Each of the 4 T cell receptor beta chains below was sequenced from the same sample in a study of cytomegalovirus exposure and HLA in healthy donors. PCR employed 60 Vbeta and 13 Jbeta primers. Assay used: immunoSEQ multiplex PCR; TCRdb lists only in-frame clones, some missing. Seen here are about 20,000 clones, roughly 80% observed once, and the top ten hold approximately 7.4%. Sequenced: PBMCs. These receptors all come from a man aged 60 to 69 in good health and CMV-seronegative.

This clone turned up a few times. The chain is built from TRBV19 and TRBJ1-5; D unresolved. The V end was cut by 4 bases, the J end by 0 bases, with 7 bases between. Germline V lookup: CDR1 LNHDA, CDR2 SQIVND (reference sequence). The CDR3 extends over 14 amino acids. As DNA, the CDR3 is TGTGCCAGTAGTAACCGGGATAGCAATCAGCCCCAGCATTTT. Translated: CASSNRDSNQPQHF.

V is TRBV30 and J is TRBJ2-5, with D perhaps TRBD2 (6 bases). The tail of the sequence fits TRBJ2-7 better, so the J call may be wrong. The CDR3 spans 14 residues. Germline loops: CDR1 GTSNPN, CDR2 SVGIG (reference sequence). The CDR3 here is CAWSRGEASYEQYF. The CDR3 coding sequence is TGTGCCTGGAGTCGAGGGGAGGCTTCCTACGAGCAGTACTTC.

This clone was seen only once. One end of the junction varies from germline; a read error may be responsible. CDR3 nucleotides: TGTTCCAGCAGCTTTAGCGGGGGGGCCTGGGAGCAGTTCTTC. Protein product: CSSSFSGGAWEQFF. V is TRBV7-9 and J is TRBJ2-1; 11 bases agree with TRBD2. Germline V CDR1 and CDR2: SEHNR, FQNEAQ (reference sequence). This CDR3 region has 14 residues. The whole variable domain, filled in from reference TRBV7-9 and TRBJ2-1, reads DTGVSQNPRHKITKRGQNVTFRCDPISEHNRLYWYRQTLGQGPEFLTYFQNEAQLEKSRLLSDRFSAERPKGSFSTLEIQRTEQGDSAMYLCSSSFSGGAWEQFFGPGTRLTVL.

The V and J genes are TRBV11-2 and TRBJ1-4; possible D gene TRBD1, 6 bases. Trimming removed 7 bases from V and 8 bases from J, with 14 bases in between. The CDR3 has 13 amino acids. The germline V gene encodes CDR1 SGHAT and CDR2 FQNNGV. DNA of the CDR3: TGTGCCAGCACGAGAGGGGGTATCGAAAAACTGTTTTTT. Its translation is CASTRGGIEKLFF.